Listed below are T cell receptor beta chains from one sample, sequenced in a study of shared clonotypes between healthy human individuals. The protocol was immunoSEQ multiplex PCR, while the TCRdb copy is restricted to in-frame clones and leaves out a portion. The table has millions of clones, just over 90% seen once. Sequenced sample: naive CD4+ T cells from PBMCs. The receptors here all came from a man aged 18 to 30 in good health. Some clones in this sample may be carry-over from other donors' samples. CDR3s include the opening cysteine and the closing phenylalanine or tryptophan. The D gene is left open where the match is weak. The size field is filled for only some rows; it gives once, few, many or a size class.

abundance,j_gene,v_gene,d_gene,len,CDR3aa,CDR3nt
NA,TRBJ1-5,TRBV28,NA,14,CASSFLLGNQPQHF,TGTGCCAGCAGTTTTCTCCTCGGTAATCAGCCCCAGCATTTT
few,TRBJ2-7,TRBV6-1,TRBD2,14,CASTRSGGSYEQYF,TGTGCCAGCACCCGCAGCGGGGGCTCCTACGAGCAGTACTTC
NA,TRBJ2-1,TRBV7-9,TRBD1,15,CASSTGQGSYNEQFF,TGTGCCAGCAGCACGGGACAGGGGTCCTACAATGAGCAGTTCTTC
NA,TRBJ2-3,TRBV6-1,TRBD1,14,CASWDRGWGDTQYF,TGTGCCAGCTGGGACAGGGGATGGGGAGATACGCAGTATTTT
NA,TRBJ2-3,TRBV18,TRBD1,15,CASSPTGGWTDTQYF,TGTGCCAGCTCACCTACAGGGGGTTGGACAGATACGCAGTATTTT
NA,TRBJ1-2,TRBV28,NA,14,CASRPTPVGYGYTF,TGTGCCAGCCGGCCCACCCCGGTGGGCTATGGCTACACCTTC
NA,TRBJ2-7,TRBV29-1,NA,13,CSVEGPGGYEQYF,TGCAGCGTTGAAGGGCCCGGGGGCTACGAGCAGTACTTC
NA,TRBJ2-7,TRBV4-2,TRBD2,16,CASSQEGPGTIYEQYF,TGTGCCAGCAGCCAAGAGGGCCCCGGGACTATTTACGAGCAGTACTTC
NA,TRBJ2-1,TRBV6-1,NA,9,CASSESPVF,TGTGCCAGCAGTGAGTCGCCCGTCTTC
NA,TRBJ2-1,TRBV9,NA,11,CASSAQVEQFF,TGTGCCAGCAGCGCCCAGGTTGAGCAGTTCTTC
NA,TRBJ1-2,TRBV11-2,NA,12,CASSLAARGYTF,TGTGCCAGCAGCTTGGCAGCGCGGGGCTACACCTTC
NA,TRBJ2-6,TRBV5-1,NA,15,CASSSPDSGANVLTF,TGCGCCAGCAGCTCCCCAGACTCTGGGGCCAACGTCCTGACTTTC
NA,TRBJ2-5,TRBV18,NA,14,CASSPDRAGETQYF,TGTGCCAGCTCACCCGACAGGGCGGGGGAGACCCAGTACTTC
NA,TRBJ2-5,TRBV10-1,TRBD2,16,CASSGGTSGSQETQYF,TGCGCCAGCAGTGGCGGGACTAGCGGGAGTCAAGAGACCCAGTACTTC
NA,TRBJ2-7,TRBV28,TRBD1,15,CASSKPGQGSYEQYF,TGTGCCAGCAGTAAACCGGGACAGGGTTCCTACGAGCAGTACTTC
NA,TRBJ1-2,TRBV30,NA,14,CAWTTGFSNYGYTF,TGTGCCTGGACCACGGGGTTCTCCAATTATGGCTACACCTTC
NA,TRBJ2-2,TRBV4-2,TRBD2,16,CASSQDQAGEAWGLFF,TGTGCCAGCAGCCAAGATCAGGCGGGAGAGGCGTGGGGGCTGTTTTTT
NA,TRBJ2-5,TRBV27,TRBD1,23,CASCGDRDIEGLGPGSLRETQYF,TGTGCCAGTTGTGGGGACAGGGACATAGAGGGCCTCGGCCCGGGGTCATTGAGAGAGACCCAGTACTTC
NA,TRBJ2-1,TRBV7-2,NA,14,CASSLGGSSNEQFF,TGTGCCAGCAGCTTAGGAGGCTCCTCCAATGAGCAGTTCTTC
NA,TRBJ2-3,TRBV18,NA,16,CASSPLGAGGTDTQYF,TGTGCCAGCTCACCACTGGGAGCGGGCGGCACAGATACGCAGTATTTT
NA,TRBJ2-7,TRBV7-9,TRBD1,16,CASSLLSGQPSMEQYF,TGTGCCAGCAGCTTACTGTCGGGACAGCCAAGCATGGAGCAGTACTTC
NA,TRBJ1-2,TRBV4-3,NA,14,CASSQDLGRDGYTF,TGCGCCAGCAGCCAAGATTTGGGGAGAGATGGCTACACCTTC
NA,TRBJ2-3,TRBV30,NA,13,CAWSDGLGDTQYF,TGTGCCTGGAGTGACGGGCTCGGGGATACGCAGTATTTT
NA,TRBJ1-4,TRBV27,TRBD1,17,CASSLGTGGGRDEKLFF,TGTGCCAGCAGTTTGGGGACAGGGGGAGGAAGGGATGAAAAACTGTTTTTT
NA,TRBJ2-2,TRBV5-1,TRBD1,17,CASSLGPGQGNTGELFF,TGCGCCAGCAGCTTGGGGCCGGGACAGGGGAACACCGGGGAGCTGTTTTTT
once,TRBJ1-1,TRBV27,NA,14,CASSSMVENTEAFF,TGTGCCAGCAGTTCAATGGTGGAGAACACTGAAGCTTTCTTT
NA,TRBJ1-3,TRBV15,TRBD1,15,CATSSRGTGGNTIYF,TGTGCCACCAGCTCTCGAGGGACAGGTGGAAACACCATATATTTT
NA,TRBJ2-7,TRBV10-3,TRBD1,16,CAISESPGTGAGEQYF,TGTGCCATCAGTGAATCCCCCGGGACAGGGGCAGGGGAGCAGTACTTC
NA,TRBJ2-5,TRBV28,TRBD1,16,CASSLEDRDAGETQYF,TGTGCCAGCAGTTTAGAGGACAGGGATGCAGGGGAGACCCAGTACTTC
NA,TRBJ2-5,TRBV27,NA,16,CASSPRPTSLPGTQYF,TGTGCCAGCAGTCCTCGGCCAACTAGTCTACCCGGGACCCAGTACTTC
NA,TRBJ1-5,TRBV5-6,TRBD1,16,CASSLYRDRGHQPQHF,TGTGCCAGCAGCTTATACCGGGACAGGGGGCATCAGCCCCAGCATTTT
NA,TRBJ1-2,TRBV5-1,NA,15,CASSLHRPTNYGYTF,TGCGCCAGCAGCTTGCACAGACCCACTAACTATGGCTACACCTTC
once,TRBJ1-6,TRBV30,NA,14,CAWSVLSSLSPLHF,TGTGCCTGGAGTGTACTCAGCAGTCTCTCACCCCTCCACTTT
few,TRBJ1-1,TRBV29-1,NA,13,CSVGGQLNTEAFF,TGCAGCGTTGGAGGACAGTTGAACACTGAAGCTTTCTTT
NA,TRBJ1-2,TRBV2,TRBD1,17,CASGFEGAFRLNYGYTF,TGTGCCAGCGGGTTTGAGGGGGCCTTTCGGCTTAACTATGGCTACACCTTC
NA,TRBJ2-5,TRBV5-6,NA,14,CASTIRGGGETQYF,TGTGCCAGCACTATCAGGGGCGGAGGGGAGACCCAGTACTTC
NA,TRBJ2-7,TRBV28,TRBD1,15,CASSSPGTGRGEQYF,TGTGCCAGCAGTTCTCCCGGGACAGGGAGGGGCGAGCAGTACTTC
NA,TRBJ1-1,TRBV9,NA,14,CASSVVDLNTEAFF,TGTGCCAGCAGCGTAGTAGACCTGAACACTGAAGCTTTCTTT
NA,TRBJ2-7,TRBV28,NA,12,CAVCGPSYEQYF,TGTGCCGTCTGCGGGCCGTCCTACGAGCAGTACTTC
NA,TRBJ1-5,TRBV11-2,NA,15,CASSLGQASNQPQHF,TGTGCCAGCAGCTTAGGACAGGCAAGCAATCAGCCCCAGCATTTT
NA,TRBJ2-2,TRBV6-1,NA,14,CASKENFSPGELFF,TGTGCCAGCAAGGAAAACTTTTCTCCCGGGGAGCTGTTTTTT
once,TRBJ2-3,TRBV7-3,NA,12,CASSEQGDTQYF,TGTGCCAGCAGCGAACAGGGAGATACGCAGTATTTT
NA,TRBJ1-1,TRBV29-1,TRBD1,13,CSDRRDSGTEAFF,TGCAGCGACCGCCGGGACAGTGGGACTGAAGCTTTCTTT
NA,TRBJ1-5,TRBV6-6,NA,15,CASSRMGQARQPQHF,TGTGCCAGCAGCCGGATGGGGCAGGCCCGTCAGCCCCAGCATTTT
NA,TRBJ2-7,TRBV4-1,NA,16,CASSQDLAGWAYEQYF,TGCGCCAGCAGCCAAGATTTGGCAGGGTGGGCCTACGAGCAGTACTTC
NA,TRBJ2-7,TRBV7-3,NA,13,CASSFDYAGEQYF,TGTGCCAGCAGCTTTGACTACGCCGGGGAGCAGTACTTC
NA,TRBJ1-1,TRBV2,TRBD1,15,CASRPKGQGRTEAFF,TGTGCCAGCAGACCAAAAGGACAGGGTAGGACTGAAGCTTTCTTT
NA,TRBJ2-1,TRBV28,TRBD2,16,CASRPLGLAGRNEQFF,TGTGCCAGCAGGCCGTTGGGACTAGCGGGACGGAATGAGCAGTTCTTC
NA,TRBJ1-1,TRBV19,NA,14,CASAQLGANTEAFF,TGTGCCAGTGCCCAGTTGGGAGCGAACACTGAAGCTTTCTTT
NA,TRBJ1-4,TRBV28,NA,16,CASIPAGVPTNEKLFF,TGTGCCAGCATCCCGGCGGGGGTACCAACTAATGAAAAACTGTTTTTT
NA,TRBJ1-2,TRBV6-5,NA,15,CASSYSYAGGFGYTF,TGTGCCAGCAGTTACTCATACGCGGGGGGCTTTGGCTACACCTTC
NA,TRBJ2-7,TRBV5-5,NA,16,CASSSLLTANSYEQYF,TGTGCCAGCAGCTCCCTTTTGACAGCGAACTCCTACGAGCAGTACTTC
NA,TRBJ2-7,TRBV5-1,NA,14,CASSLADGSYEQYF,TGCGCCAGCAGCTTGGCGGACGGTTCCTACGAGCAGTACTTC
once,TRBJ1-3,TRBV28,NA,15,CASSFAGAGGNTIYF,TGTGCCAGCAGTTTCGCAGGGGCCGGTGGAAACACCATATATTTT
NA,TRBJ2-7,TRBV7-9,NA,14,CASSSGSGSYEQYF,TGTGCCAGCAGCTCAGGGTCGGGGTCCTACGAGCAGTACTTC
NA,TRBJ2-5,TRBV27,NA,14,CASSPPGWGETQYF,TGTGCCAGCAGCCCACCGGGTTGGGGGGAGACCCAGTACTTC
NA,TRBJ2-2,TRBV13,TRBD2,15,CASSDGTRNTGELFF,TGTGCCAGCAGCGATGGGACTAGGAACACCGGGGAGCTGTTTTTT
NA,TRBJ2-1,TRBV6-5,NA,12,CARYMSGAEQFF,TGTGCCAGATACATGTCAGGGGCTGAGCAGTTCTTC
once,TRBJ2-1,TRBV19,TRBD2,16,CASRAGGRATFDEQFF,TGTGCCAGTAGGGCCGGCGGGAGGGCCACGTTCGATGAGCAGTTCTTC